Listed below are T cell receptor beta chains from one sample, sequenced in a study of CD8+CD57+ T cells in acquired aplastic anemia. TCRdb used MiXCR to reprocess the reads, holding one entry per CDR3 protein. The sample includes about 420,000 distinct CDR3 sequences, about two thirds seen only once; the top ten take 3% to 4.5%. Material for sequencing was sorted CD4+, CD8+, or CD8+CD57+ T cells (not recorded which) from PBMCs. Every receptor here comes from a human donor in good health, serving as a control. Both conserved end residues are part of each CDR3. The D gene is left open where the match is weak. Some rows have no size entry. The others give once, few or many, or a class for an expanded clone.

cdr3_length: 16; clone_size: NA; d_call: TRBD1; v_call: TRBV25-1; j_call: TRBJ1-4; cdr3_nt: TGTGCCAGCAGACCGGGACAGGTTGCAACTAATGAAAAACTGTTTTTT; cdr3_aa: CASRPGQVATNEKLFF
cdr3_length: 15; clone_size: NA; d_call: NA; v_call: TRBV7-2; j_call: TRBJ1-1; cdr3_nt: TGTGCCAGCAGCTTAGCGGGCACGGGACAAAACTATGCTTTCTTT; cdr3_aa: CASSLAGTGQNYAFF
cdr3_length: 17; clone_size: NA; d_call: NA; v_call: TRBV15; j_call: TRBJ1-1; cdr3_nt: TGTGCCACCAGCAGAGATTTGTCCGGCAATCAGAACACTGAAGCTTTCTTT; cdr3_aa: CATSRDLSGNQNTEAFF
cdr3_length: 21; clone_size: NA; d_call: NA; v_call: TRBV5-4; j_call: TRBJ1-2; cdr3_nt: TGTGCCAGCAGCTTGCGGAATGGGGGCAACTACCTGCTTCTAGCTAACTATGGCTACACCTTC; cdr3_aa: CASSLRNGGNYLLLANYGYTF
cdr3_length: 11; clone_size: NA; d_call: NA; v_call: TRBV12-3/TRBV12-4; j_call: TRBJ2-3; cdr3_nt: TGTGCCAGCAGTGAGGGCAAGACGCAGTATTTT; cdr3_aa: CASSEGKTQYF
cdr3_length: 14; clone_size: many; d_call: NA; v_call: TRBV2; j_call: TRBJ1-1; cdr3_nt: TGTGCCAGCAGTGGGGCGGGGGTGAACACTGAAGCTTTCTTT; cdr3_aa: CASSGAGVNTEAFF
cdr3_length: 15; clone_size: NA; d_call: NA; v_call: TRBV5-5; j_call: TRBJ2-6; cdr3_nt: TGTGCCAGCAGTGTTGTCCGCTCTGGGGCCAACGTCCTGACTTTC; cdr3_aa: CASSVVRSGANVLTF
cdr3_length: 15; clone_size: NA; d_call: NA; v_call: TRBV20-1; j_call: TRBJ2-1; cdr3_nt: TGCAGTGCAAAAGGCGGGGTAGGCGCCTACAATGAGCAGTTCTTC; cdr3_aa: CSAKGGVGAYNEQFF
cdr3_length: 14; clone_size: many; d_call: NA; v_call: TRBV7-2; j_call: TRBJ2-7; cdr3_nt: TGTGCCAGCAGCTTAGCCTCGGGTGTCTACGAGCAGTACTTC; cdr3_aa: CASSLASGVYEQYF
cdr3_length: 13; clone_size: NA; d_call: NA; v_call: TRBV12-3/TRBV12-4; j_call: TRBJ1-6; cdr3_nt: TGTGCCAGCAGTTTAATGGGGAATTCACCCCTCCACTTT; cdr3_aa: CASSLMGNSPLHF
cdr3_length: 14; clone_size: NA; d_call: NA; v_call: TRBV7-2; j_call: TRBJ1-6; cdr3_nt: TGTGCCAGCGGATCCGGACGGGGGGGTTCAAATGAGCAGTTT; cdr3_aa: CASGSGRGGSNEQF
cdr3_length: 13; clone_size: NA; d_call: NA; v_call: TRBV15; j_call: TRBJ2-7; cdr3_nt: TGTGCCACCAGTATCGGACGGGGCTACGAGCAGTACTTC; cdr3_aa: CATSIGRGYEQYF
cdr3_length: 14; clone_size: NA; d_call: NA; v_call: TRBV6-4; j_call: TRBJ1-2; cdr3_nt: TGTGCCAGTGCATTATGGGACCCGAAGGGAGGCTACACCTTC; cdr3_aa: CASALWDPKGGYTF
cdr3_length: 14; clone_size: few; d_call: NA; v_call: TRBV7-8; j_call: TRBJ1-2; cdr3_nt: TGTGCCAGCAGCTTAGTTAGTTTTACAGGCACTGAAGCTTTC; cdr3_aa: CASSLVSFTGTEAF